These 6 T cell receptor beta chains came from one sample sequenced in a study of OX40 agonist ivuxolimab in advanced cancers. The repertoire was sequenced with immunoSEQ multiplex PCR; TCRdb's copy has only in-frame clones and lacks some. The sample has tens of thousands of clones, around 88% seen once. The sample here was CD4+ or CD8+ T cells sorted from blood, taken in a trial of the OX40 agonist ivuxolimab. These TCRs come from an adult with an advanced solid tumor such as melanoma, head and neck, liver or kidney cancer.

Only one count was recorded for this clone. The J gene is TRBJ2-2, the V gene TRBV27; D not certain. With 2 bases removed from V and 1 base from J, the gap between germline ends came to 5 bases. This CDR3 is 14 amino acids long. CDR1 and CDR2 from the germline V gene are MNHEY and SMNVEV (reference sequence). The CDR3 DNA follows: TGTGCCAGCAGTTTAAACAGGAACACCGGGGAGCTGTTTTTT. It codes for CASSLNRNTGELFF.

V is TRBV15 and J is TRBJ2-5; D not certain. V was clipped by 10 bases and J by 0 bases, with 12 bases between them. The CDR3 runs to 13 residues. CDR1 and CDR2 (germline): LNHNV, YYDKDF (reference sequence). The CDR3 sequence: CAIARLYQETQYF. The CDR3 coding sequence is TGTGCCATCGCCCGTTTGTACCAAGAGACCCAGTACTTC.

V usage is TRBV18 and J usage is TRBJ2-3, with D unresolved. The V gene's germline CDR1 is KGHSH and CDR2 LQKENI. Deletions cut 6 bases from V and 6 bases from J, with 13 bases between. This CDR3 contains 13 residues. Here the CDR3 DNA reads TGTGCCAGCTCTCCCCTCGCCGGGGATACGCAGTATTTT. This codes for CASSPLAGDTQYF.

The genes are TRBV4-3 and TRBJ2-7; 8 nucleotides align to TRBD2. Germline V CDR1 and CDR2: LGHNA, YSLEER. The CDR3 spans 13 residues. The V segment lost 5 bases and the J segment 3 bases; nucleotides outside the gene matches: 3. CDR3 bases: TGCGCCAGCAGCATACGGGAGGGCTACGAGCAGTACTTC. Its translation: CASSIREGYEQYF.

The chain recombines TRBV6-1 with TRBJ2-7; 16 bases line up with TRBD2. Germline V gene lookup returns CDR1 MNHNS and CDR2 SASEGT. The length of the CDR3 is 18 residues. V shed 4 bases and J 1 base; nucleotides not matched to a gene: 7. The CDR3 DNA is TGTGCCAGCAGTGGACTAGGGACTAGCGGGGGGGGTTCCTACGAGCAGTACTTC. It codes for CASSGLGTSGGGSYEQYF.

The chain carries TRBV4-3 and TRBJ2-1, with D possibly TRBD2 on 5 matching bases. The CDR3 is 15 residues long. V was cut by 2 bases and J by 4 bases, with 12 bases left in between. Germline V CDR1 and CDR2: LGHNA, YSLEER. The CDR3: CASSQWRAAYNEQFF. The CDR3 DNA is TGCGCCAGCAGCCAATGGCGGGCCGCTTACAATGAGCAGTTCTTC.